The rows below give T cell receptor beta chains drawn from one sample of a study of CD8 T cells in Susac syndrome. Via MiXCR, TCRdb re-called the immunoSEQ multiplex PCR reads, giving one row per CDR3 protein. There are roughly 250,000 distinct CDR3 sequences in the sample; roughly 95% occur only once, and approximately 0.1% lies in the top ten. Sequencing was done on a sample of CD4+ T cells from PBMCs. The receptors originated from a human donor with Susac syndrome. Each CDR3 is given with its conserved first and last residue. A D gene is named only where the DNA matches it firmly. The size field is filled for only some rows; it gives once, few, many or a size class.

d_call j_call clone_size v_call cdr3_nt cdr3_aa
. TRBJ2-2 . TRBV4-1 TGCGCCAGCAGCCAAGATGGCGGGACAACCACCGGGGAGCTGTTTTTT CASSQDGGTTTGELFF
. TRBJ1-5 . TRBV7-2 TGTGCCAGCAGCTTACATCTCGGGGGTCAGCCCCAGCATTTT CASSLHLGGQPQHF
. TRBJ2-6 . TRBV29-1 TGCAGCGTTGCTAGCTCTGGGGCCAACGTCCTGACTTTC CSVASSGANVLTF
. TRBJ1-1 once TRBV10-3 TGTGCCATCAGTGACCCGCGTGAAGCTTTCTTT CAISDPREAFF
TRBD2 TRBJ2-7 . TRBV27 TGTGCCAGCAGTTGGTCTAGCGGGAGGACCTACGAGCAGTACTTC CASSWSSGRTYEQYF
. TRBJ2-5 . TRBV20-1 TGCAGTGCTAGAGCCAACGGTGGGACGGCGCGGGAGACCCAGTACTTC CSARANGGTARETQYF
TRBD2 TRBJ2-7 . TRBV7-6 TGTGCCAGCAGACCCGTACTAGCGGGAATCCCCTACGAGCAGTACTTC CASRPVLAGIPYEQYF
TRBD1 TRBJ1-1 . TRBV29-1 TGCAGCGTTGAAGGCCCGCCTCGGGACAGGGTGTCGAACACTGAAGCTTTCTTT CSVEGPPRDRVSNTEAFF
TRBD2 TRBJ2-3 . TRBV9 TGTGCCAGCAGCCCAGGGGCGGGAGGGCTGGCAGATACGCAGTATTTT CASSPGAGGLADTQYF
. TRBJ2-6 . TRBV5-1 TGCGCCAGCAGCTTGGCAAGACCTGGGGCCAACGTCCTGACTTTC CASSLARPGANVLTF
TRBD1 TRBJ1-2 . TRBV4-1 TGCGCCAGCTATCAGGGGCCCAGGGGGGATGGAGGGGCTTATAACTATGGCTACACCTTC CASYQGPRGDGGAYNYGYTF
TRBD1 TRBJ2-1 few TRBV7-6 TGTGCCAGCAGCTTGGGACAGGGTAACAATGAGCAGTTCTTC CASSLGQGNNEQFF
TRBD2 TRBJ2-1 . TRBV5-1 TGCGCCAGCAGCAGGGGGACACTAGCGGGAGGTGAGCAGTTCTTC CASSRGTLAGGEQFF
. TRBJ2-7 . TRBV20-1 TGCAGTGCTAGAGGTCCGGGCTACGAGCAGTACTTC CSARGPGYEQYF
. TRBJ2-1 . TRBV9 TGTGCCAGCAGCGCGGGCTATAACAATGAGCAGTTCTTC CASSAGYNNEQFF
. TRBJ1-1 . TRBV30 TGTGCCTGGAGTGTACAGAAGCCCTTGGACACTGAAGCTTTCTTT CAWSVQKPLDTEAFF
TRBD2 TRBJ2-7 . TRBV20-1 TGCAGTGCTAGAGATCTTTCTAGCGGGAGCTACGAGCAGTACTTC CSARDLSSGSYEQYF
. TRBJ1-1 . TRBV29-1 TGCAGCTACGCAGGGAGTTGGACTGAAGCTTTCTTT CSYAGSWTEAFF
TRBD2 TRBJ2-7 . TRBV12-3/TRBV12-4 TGTGCCAGCGGCGGGACTAGCGGGAGTATCGGGGGGATGGGCGAGCAGTACTTC CASGGTSGSIGGMGEQYF
. TRBJ2-2 once TRBV7-9 TGTGCCAGCAGCTTGATAGAAAACACCGGGGAGCTGTTTTTT CASSLIENTGELFF
. TRBJ2-7 . TRBV20-1 TGCAGTGCTAGCGACCCCAGGGGATTGGCCTACGAGCAGTACTTC CSASDPRGLAYEQYF
. TRBJ2-3 . TRBV6-5 TGTGCCAGCCGACGAACAGCAGATACGCAGTATTTT CASRRTADTQYF
. TRBJ2-3 . TRBV29-1 TGCAGCGTCGGGACCACAGATACGCAGTATTTT CSVGTTDTQYF
. TRBJ2-7 . TRBV20-1 TGCAGTGCCCAGGGGGGGCGAGAGTACCCGTACTTC CSAQGGREYPYF
TRBD1 TRBJ2-1 . TRBV11-2 TGTGCCAGCACGCCCGGGACAGGGGGCTACAATGAGCAGTTCTTC CASTPGTGGYNEQFF
. TRBJ1-2 . TRBV18 TGTGCCAGCTCACCGCGAGGGGCCTATGGCTACACCTTC CASSPRGAYGYTF
. TRBJ1-5 once TRBV12-3/TRBV12-4 TGTGCCAGCACCTCAGCCTGGGGGCTGGGGCAGCCCCAGCATTTT CASTSAWGLGQPQHF
TRBD1 TRBJ2-7 . TRBV20-1 TGCAGTGCTCCCGACAGGGAAGGCCCCTACGAGCAGTACTTC CSAPDREGPYEQYF
. TRBJ1-1 . TRBV30 TGTGCCTGGAGTCCTTACCGTAGGAGCCCCCATGAAGCTTTCTTT CAWSPYRRSPHEAFF
. TRBJ2-2 . TRBV27 TGTGCCAGCAGCGTGGTAGCCGGGGAGCTGTTTTTT CASSVVAGELFF
. TRBJ2-5 . TRBV20-1 TGCAGTGCTAGAGGAGCTCGCCAAGAGACCCAGTACTTC CSARGARQETQYF
. TRBJ1-2 once TRBV11-2 TGTGCCAGCAGCTTAGGTACACCGACAGGCTACACCTTC CASSLGTPTGYTF
. TRBJ2-1 . TRBV14 TGTGCCAGCAGCCTTCCGCTCCGCGGCGGTGAGCAGTTCTTC CASSLPLRGGEQFF
. TRBJ1-2 . TRBV20-1 TGCAGTGCTAGTCCCGGGGGGGACTATGGCTACACCTTC CSASPGGDYGYTF
. TRBJ1-1 . TRBV29-1 TGCAGCGTGAACGGGGGCACTGAAGCTTTCTTT CSVNGGTEAFF
TRBD2 TRBJ2-1 . TRBV5-6 TGTGCCAGCAGCCTCGGGACTAGCACCAATGAGCAGTTCTTC CASSLGTSTNEQFF
TRBD1 TRBJ2-7 . TRBV20-1 TGCAGTGCCTCGGGCAGGGGGCTCTCCTACGAGCAGTACTTC CSASGRGLSYEQYF
. TRBJ2-5 . TRBV30 TGTGCCTGGAGTGTAGTAGGAGAGACCCAGTACTTC CAWSVVGETQYF
TRBD1 TRBJ1-1 . TRBV24-1 TGTGCCACCAGTGACCAAAACAGGGGGAACACTGAAGCTTTCTTT CATSDQNRGNTEAFF